Only a few counts were recorded for the clone carrying this TCR beta chain. Antigen unknown. This entry comes from a study of shared clonotypes between healthy human individuals. Study details: CD4 naive and memory got three plates each, CD8 naive two, CD8 memory one. Overall study results and limits: All-four-donor shared clonotypes had higher generation probabilities than non-shared clonotypes did. Among four donors, around 5% of naive CD4 clonotypes were found in common.

Trimming took 6 bases from V and 4 from J, leaving 12 bases between them. Germline V CDR1 and CDR2: LNHDA, SQIVND (reference sequence). This CDR3 is 13 amino acids long. Here immunoSEQ multiplex PCR was the method, and the copy in TCRdb shows in-frame clones only, minus some. The sample holds over a million clones; more than 65% are singletons and the top ten take about 1.5%. Material for sequencing was memory CD4+ T cells sorted from blood. Documented subset: CD45RA-negative fraction. This receptor was taken from a man younger than 30 in good health. The rearrangement uses TRBV19 and TRBJ2-5, with D unclear. DNA for the CDR3: TGTGCCAGTAGAAAGCACTCTGGAGAGACCCAGTACTTC. Protein product: CASRKHSGETQYF. Full variable domain (missing parts from reference TRBV19 and TRBJ2-5): DGGITQSPKYLFRKEGQNVTLSCEQNLNHDAMYWYRQDPGQGLRLIYYSQIVNDFQKGDIAEGYSVSREKKESFPLTVTSAQKNPTAFYLCASRKHSGETQYFGPGTRLLVL.